These 14 T cell receptor beta chains were sequenced from one sample in a study of T cells after yellow fever vaccination. Each CDR3 protein is one row after TCRdb ran MiXCR on the 5' RACE reads. The sample lists 200,000 to 300,000 distinct CDR3 sequences, about 3.9% occurring once. The specimen comprised PBMCs, sampled 15 days after the yellow fever booster vaccination. All receptors derive from a man aged 18 to 29 who received the YFV17D yellow fever vaccine.

This clonotype has ten or more counts. The genes are TRBV7-8 and TRBJ2-7, with D unclear. The V and J ends lost 2 bases and 2 bases respectively, with 7 bases between them. The CDR3 extends over 13 amino acids. Germline V CDR1 and CDR2: SGHVS, FQNEAQ. The CDR3 loop reads CASSLRSTYEQYV. The CDR3 nucleotides read TGTGCCAGCAGCTTAAGGTCTACCTACGAGCAGTACGTC.

The genes are TRBV19 and TRBJ1-1; 7 bases map to TRBD1. Losses at the gene ends were 7 bases for V and 4 bases for J; bases not matched to a gene: 9. The CDR3 covers 14 residues. CDR1 and CDR2 from the germline V gene are LNHDA and SQIVND (reference sequence). The CDR3 spells CASINDREGTEAFF. DNA for the CDR3: TGTGCCAGTATAAATGACAGGGAGGGCACTGAAGCTTTCTTT.

This clonotype was detected ten times or more. The chain has TRBV29-1 and TRBJ1-1; D is unclear. Germline CDR1 reads SQVTM; CDR2 reads ANQGSEA. This CDR3 spans 11 amino acids. Trimming stripped 4 bases from V and 6 bases from J, with 9 bases between. CDR3 bases: TGCAGCGTTGTTGGCAGTGCTGAAGCTTTCTTT. Amino acid sequence: CSVVGSAEAFF.

This clonotype was recorded many times. The chain employs TRBV4-1 and TRBJ2-7; 9 positions match TRBD2. Germline V gene sequence: CDR1 MGHRA, CDR2 YSYEKL. Trimming at V came to 0 bases and at J to 0 bases, leaving 3 bases not matched to a gene. This CDR3 is 16 amino acids long. CDR3 bases: TGCGCCAGCAGCCAAGAAGGGCGGGGGGGCTCCTACGAGCAGTACTTC. It specifies CASSQEGRGGSYEQYF.

At least ten counts were recorded for this clonotype. The chain links TRBV4-1 to TRBJ2-1, with 7 bases matching TRBD2. J lost 2 bases, V lost 0 bases, and 4 bases had no gene match. The CDR3 loop spans 16 amino acids. Germline CDR1 MGHRA, CDR2 YSYEKL. In DNA form, the CDR3 reads TGCGCCAGCAGCCAAGACGAGAGCGGGACCTACAATGAGCAGTTCTTC. This codes for CASSQDESGTYNEQFF.

In this sample, this clonotype turned up a few times. This chain uses TRBV4-1 with TRBJ2-2; D might be TRBD1 (5 bases). Germline V lookup: CDR1 MGHRA, CDR2 YSYEKL. The CDR3 loop spans 14 amino acids. The V end was cut by 5 bases, the J end by 5 bases, with 12 bases between. The CDR3 DNA reads TGCGCCAGCAGCTCAGGGCCGCAGACCGGGGAGCTGTTTTTT. Protein product: CASSSGPQTGELFF.

V gene TRBV15 combines with J gene TRBJ1-5; D is undetermined. The CDR3 totals 15 residues. V dropped 0 bases and J dropped 3 bases, with 9 bases sitting between them. CDR1 and CDR2 (germline): LNHNV, YYDKDF (reference sequence). In DNA form, the CDR3 reads TGTGCCACCAGCAGAGATGGCCACCTCAATCAGCCCCAGCATTTT. The encoded protein is CATSRDGHLNQPQHF.

The CDR3 region is CASSLGQTYNEQFF. The CDR3 nucleotides are TGTGCCAGCAGCTTGGGACAGACCTACAATGAGCAGTTCTTC. The chain combines TRBV5-6 with TRBJ2-1, with TRBD1 as a possible D gene (5 bases). This CDR3 contains 14 residues. Trimming shortened V by 0 bases and J by 2 bases, and 6 bases separated the two germline ends. Per the germline V gene, CDR1 is SGHDT and CDR2 is YYEEEE.

This clonotype was counted at least ten times. The CDR3 protein is CAWSVASAGELFF. The CDR3, as DNA: TGTGCCTGGAGTGTTGCCAGCGCCGGGGAGCTGTTTTTT. This rearrangement joins TRBV30 to TRBJ2-2; D remains ambiguous. The CDR3 consists of 13 residues. The germline V gene encodes CDR1 GTSNPN and CDR2 SVGIG (reference sequence). Trimming shortened V by 0 bases and J by 6 bases, and 8 bases separated the two germline ends.

In its sample, this clonotype was seen many times. This chain joins TRBV18 and TRBJ1-6; 8 bases line up with TRBD1. Trimming at V came to 6 bases and at J to 8 bases, leaving 9 bases not matched to a gene. Germline V gene data show CDR1 as KGHSH and CDR2 as LQKENI. The CDR3 is 15 amino acids. The CDR3 nucleotides read TGTGCCAGCTCGCAGGGGGCAGACGGTCATTCACCCCTCCACTTT. It specifies CASSQGADGHSPLHF.

This clonotype has ten or more counts. This rearrangement joins TRBV20-1 to TRBJ1-1, with unresolved D. The V end lost 0 bases, the J end lost 1 base, and 9 bases lay between the germline ends. Germline CDR1 is DFQATT and CDR2 is SNEGSKA (reference sequence). CDR3 length: 14 residues. DNA for the CDR3: TGCAGTGCTAGAGATCGAGTGGGGAACACTGAAGCTTTCTTT. It translates to CSARDRVGNTEAFF.

The chain recombines TRBV30 with TRBJ1-6; 9 nucleotides align to TRBD1. V gave up 5 bases and J gave up 0 bases; unmatched junction bases: 8. CDR1 GTSNPN and CDR2 SVGIG come from the germline V gene (reference sequence). This CDR3 has 17 residues. CDR3 in amino acids: CAWLDRGGFSYNSPLHF. In nucleotides, the CDR3 is TGTGCCTGGCTGGACAGGGGAGGATTCTCCTATAATTCACCCCTCCACTTT.

This clonotype came up many times. The chain uses TRBV9 and TRBJ2-3, with D possibly being TRBD1 (6 bases). V shed 1 base and J shed 3 bases, with 21 bases lying between them. Germline loops: CDR1 SGDLS, CDR2 YYNGEE. This CDR3 region has 18 residues. The CDR3 protein is CASSVHPWDTGRTDTQYF. The CDR3 DNA reads TGTGCCAGCAGCGTACACCCCTGGGACACCGGCAGAACAGATACGCAGTATTTT.

This clonotype showed up just a few times. The chain carries TRBV15 and TRBJ1-3; possibly TRBD1 for D (5 bases). CDR3 length equals 17 residues. V lost 5 bases, J lost 0 bases, and 17 bases lay in between. CDR1 is LNHNV, CDR2 YYDKDF, per germline (reference sequence). The CDR3 loop reads CATSWGVRGRSGNTIYF. The CDR3 region has the DNA TGTGCCACCAGCTGGGGGGTAAGGGGTCGCTCTGGAAACACCATATATTTT.